This TCR beta chain was sequenced for a study of T cells after yellow fever vaccination. Study observations and caveats: A small share of clonotypes appeared in both CD4 and CD8 compartments. Peaking faster, on day 5 versus 15, the secondary response was nonetheless weaker. Among primary-vaccination clones, most reappeared after the booster, at roughly 95% for CD4 and under 90% for CD8.

This clonotype was counted only a few times. Its target is not known. The study made its TCR cDNA through 5'RACE template switching. That step introduced a universal primer site along with UMIs. TCRdb re-called the 5' RACE reads with MiXCR, one entry per CDR3 protein. The table lists 250,000 to 300,000 distinct CDR3 sequences, over 10% of them singletons. This TCR was recovered from a man aged 25-45 years who received the YFV17D yellow fever vaccine. The sequencing used CD4+ T cells sorted from PBMCs, collected 45 days after the yellow fever booster vaccination.

The CDR3 sequence: CATEKGTGYEQYF. The CDR3 region has the DNA TGTGCCACGGAAAAGGGGACAGGGTACGAGCAGTACTTC. This sequence joins TRBV25-1 and TRBJ2-7; 9 bases map to TRBD1. J was trimmed by 4 bases and V by 10 bases; bases with no gene match: 8. The germline V gene encodes CDR1 MGHDK and CDR2 SYGVNS. The CDR3 loop spans 13 amino acids.